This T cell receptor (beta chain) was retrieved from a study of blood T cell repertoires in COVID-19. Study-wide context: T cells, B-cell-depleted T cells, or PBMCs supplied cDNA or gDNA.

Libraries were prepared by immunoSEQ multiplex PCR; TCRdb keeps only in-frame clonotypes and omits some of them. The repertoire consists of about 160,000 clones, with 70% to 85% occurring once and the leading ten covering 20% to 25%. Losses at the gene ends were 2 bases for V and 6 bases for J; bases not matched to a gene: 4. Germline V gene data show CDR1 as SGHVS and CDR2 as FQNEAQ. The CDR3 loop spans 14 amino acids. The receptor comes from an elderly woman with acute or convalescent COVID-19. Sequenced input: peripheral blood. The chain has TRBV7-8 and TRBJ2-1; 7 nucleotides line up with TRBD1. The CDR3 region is CASSLYRQGNEQFF. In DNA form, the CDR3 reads TGTGCCAGCAGCTTATACCGACAGGGCAATGAGCAGTTCTTC.